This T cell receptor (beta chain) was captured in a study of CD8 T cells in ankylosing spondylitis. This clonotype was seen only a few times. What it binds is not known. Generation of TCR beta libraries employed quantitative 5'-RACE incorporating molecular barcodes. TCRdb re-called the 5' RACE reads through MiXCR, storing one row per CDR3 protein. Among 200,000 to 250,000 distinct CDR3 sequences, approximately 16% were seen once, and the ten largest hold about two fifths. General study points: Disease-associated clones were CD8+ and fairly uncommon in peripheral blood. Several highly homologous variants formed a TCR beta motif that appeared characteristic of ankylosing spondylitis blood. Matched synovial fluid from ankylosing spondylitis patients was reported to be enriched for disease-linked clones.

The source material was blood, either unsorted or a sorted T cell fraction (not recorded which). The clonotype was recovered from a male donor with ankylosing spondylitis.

CDR3 nucleotides: TGTGCCAGCGGAAGACAGGAGAACTACAATGAGCAGTTCTTC. Translating gives CASGRQENYNEQFF. V usage is TRBV6-2 or TRBV6-3 and J usage is TRBJ2-1, with a tentative D call TRBD1 (6 bases). Germline V gene lookup returns CDR1 MNHEY and CDR2 SVGEGT. This CDR3 comprises 14 residues. Trimming removed 8 bases at V and 3 bases at J, with 14 bases between.